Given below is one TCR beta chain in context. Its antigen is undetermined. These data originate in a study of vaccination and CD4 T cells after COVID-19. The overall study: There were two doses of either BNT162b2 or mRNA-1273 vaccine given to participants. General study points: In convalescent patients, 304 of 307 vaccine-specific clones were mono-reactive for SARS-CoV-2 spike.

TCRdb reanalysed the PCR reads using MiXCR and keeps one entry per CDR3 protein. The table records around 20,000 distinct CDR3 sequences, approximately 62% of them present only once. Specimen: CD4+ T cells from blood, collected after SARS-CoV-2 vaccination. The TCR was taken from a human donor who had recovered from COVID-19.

For the CDR3, the DNA is TGTGCCAGCAGTTTATTTGGGCCAGGGCATCAGCCCCAGCATTTT. Its translation is CASSLFGPGHQPQHF. The rearrangement joins TRBV27 to TRBJ1-5; weak D call: TRBD1 (5 bases). The germline gives CDR1 MNHEY, CDR2 SMNVEV (reference sequence). V gave up 1 base and J gave up 5 bases, with 12 bases separating them. CDR3 length: 15 residues.